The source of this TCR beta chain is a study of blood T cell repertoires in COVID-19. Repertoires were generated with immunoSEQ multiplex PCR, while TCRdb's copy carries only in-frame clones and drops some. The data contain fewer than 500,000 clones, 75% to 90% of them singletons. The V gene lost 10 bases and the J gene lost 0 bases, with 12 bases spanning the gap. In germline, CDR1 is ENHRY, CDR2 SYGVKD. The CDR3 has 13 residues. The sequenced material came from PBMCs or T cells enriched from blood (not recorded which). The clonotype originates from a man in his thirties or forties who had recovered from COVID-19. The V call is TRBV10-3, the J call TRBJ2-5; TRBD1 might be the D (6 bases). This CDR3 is CATHTGNQETQYF. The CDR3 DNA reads TGTGCCACGCATACAGGGAACCAAGAGACCCAGTACTTC.